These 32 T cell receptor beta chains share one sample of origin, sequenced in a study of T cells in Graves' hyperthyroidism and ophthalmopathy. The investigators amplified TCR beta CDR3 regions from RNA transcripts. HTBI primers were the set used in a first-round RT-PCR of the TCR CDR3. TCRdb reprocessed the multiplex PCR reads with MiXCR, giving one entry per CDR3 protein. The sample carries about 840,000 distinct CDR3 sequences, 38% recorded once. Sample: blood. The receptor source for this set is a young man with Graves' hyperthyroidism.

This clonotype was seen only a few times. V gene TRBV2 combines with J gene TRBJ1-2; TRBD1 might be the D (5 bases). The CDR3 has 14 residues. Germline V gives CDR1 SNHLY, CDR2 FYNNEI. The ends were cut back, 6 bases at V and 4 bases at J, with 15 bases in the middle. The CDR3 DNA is TGTGCCAGCAGGCTGACAGTAGACGGCTATGGCTACACCTTC. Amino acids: CASRLTVDGYGYTF.

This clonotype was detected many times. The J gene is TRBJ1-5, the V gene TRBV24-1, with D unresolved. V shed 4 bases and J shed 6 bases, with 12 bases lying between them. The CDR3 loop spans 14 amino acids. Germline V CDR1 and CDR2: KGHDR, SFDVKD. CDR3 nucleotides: TGTGCCACCAGTGACCCTACGACAACTCAGCCCCAGCATTTT. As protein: CATSDPTTTQPQHF.

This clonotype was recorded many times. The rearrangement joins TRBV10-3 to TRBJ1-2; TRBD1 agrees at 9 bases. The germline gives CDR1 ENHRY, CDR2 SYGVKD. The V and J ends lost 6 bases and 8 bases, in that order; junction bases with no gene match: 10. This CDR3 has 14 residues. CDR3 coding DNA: TGTGCCATCAGACAACCGGGACAGGGTGGAGGCTACACCTTC. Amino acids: CAIRQPGQGGGYTF.

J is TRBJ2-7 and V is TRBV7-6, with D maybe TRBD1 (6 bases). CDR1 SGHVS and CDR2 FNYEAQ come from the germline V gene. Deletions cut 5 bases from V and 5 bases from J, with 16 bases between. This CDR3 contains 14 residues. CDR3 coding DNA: TGTGCCAGCAGCGCTCAAGACGACAGGAACGAGCAGTACTTC. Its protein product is CASSAQDDRNEQYF. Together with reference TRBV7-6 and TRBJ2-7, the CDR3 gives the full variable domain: GAGVSQSPRYKVTKRGQDVALRCDPISGHVSLYWYRQALGQGPEFLTYFNYEAQQDKSGLPNDRFSAERPEGSISTLTIQRTEQRDSAMYRCASSAQDDRNEQYFGPGTRLTVT.

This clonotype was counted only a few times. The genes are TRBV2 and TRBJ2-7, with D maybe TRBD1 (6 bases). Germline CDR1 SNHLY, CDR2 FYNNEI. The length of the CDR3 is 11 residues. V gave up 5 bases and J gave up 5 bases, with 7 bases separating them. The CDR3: CASSWTDEQYF. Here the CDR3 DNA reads TGTGCCAGCAGTTGGACAGACGAGCAGTACTTC.

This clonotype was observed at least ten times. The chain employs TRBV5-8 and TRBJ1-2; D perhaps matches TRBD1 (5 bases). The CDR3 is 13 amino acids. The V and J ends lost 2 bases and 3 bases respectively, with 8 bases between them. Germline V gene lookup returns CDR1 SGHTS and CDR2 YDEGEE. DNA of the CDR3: TGTGCCAGCAGCTTCTTGGGGGACTATGGCTACACCTTC. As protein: CASSFLGDYGYTF. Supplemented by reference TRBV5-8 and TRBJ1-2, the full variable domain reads EAGVTQSPTHLIKTRGQQATLRCSPISGHTSVYWYQQALGLGLQFLLWYDEGEERNRGNFPPRFSGRQFPNYSSELNVNALELEDSALYLCASSFLGDYGYTFGSGTRLTVV.

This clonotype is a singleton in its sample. CDR3: CSARDLGTGGIMNTEAFF. CDR3 DNA sequence: TGCAGTGCTAGAGATCTGGGCACAGGGGGAATAATGAACACTGAAGCTTTCTTT. The genes are TRBV20-1 and TRBJ1-1; 8 nucleotides align to TRBD1. Germline V gives CDR1 DFQATT, CDR2 SNEGSKA (reference sequence). The CDR3 is 18 residues long. With 0 bases clipped from V and 0 bases from J, the junction kept 12 bases outside the gene matches.

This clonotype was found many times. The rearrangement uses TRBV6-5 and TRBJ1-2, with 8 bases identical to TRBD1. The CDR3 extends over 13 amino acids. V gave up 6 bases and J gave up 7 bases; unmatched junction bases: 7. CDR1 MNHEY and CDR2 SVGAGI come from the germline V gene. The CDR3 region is CASRTGAVGGYTF. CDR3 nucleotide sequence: TGTGCCAGCAGGACAGGGGCGGTCGGTGGCTACACCTTC.

CDR3 sequence (DNA): TGCGCCAGCAGCTACAAGGGCGCCGAGCAGTACTTC. Protein product: CASSYKGAEQYF. The rearrangement links TRBV4-3 to TRBJ2-7; D remains unclear. Looked up from germline, CDR1 is LGHNA and CDR2 is YSLEER. Trimming pared 5 bases from V and 6 bases from J, leaving 11 bases between. This CDR3 is built from 12 residues.

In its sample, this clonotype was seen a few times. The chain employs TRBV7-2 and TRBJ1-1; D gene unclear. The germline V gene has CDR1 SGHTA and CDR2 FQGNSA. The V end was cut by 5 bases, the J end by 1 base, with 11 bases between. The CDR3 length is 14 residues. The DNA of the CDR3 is TGTGCCAGCAGCCCCACGACTTCGAACACTGAAGCTTTCTTT. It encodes CASSPTTSNTEAFF.

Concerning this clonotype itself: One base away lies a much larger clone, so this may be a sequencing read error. The CDR3 reads CASSDSQSYGYTF. CDR3 nucleotide sequence: TGTGCCAGCAGTGACTCCCAGTCCTATGGCTACACCTTC. The V call is TRBV7-9, the J call TRBJ1-2; D is ambiguous. From germline, CDR1 is SEHNR and CDR2 FQNEAQ (reference sequence). The CDR3 sequence is 13 residues long. The germline V and J ends were trimmed by 6 bases and 4 bases, with 12 bases remaining between them.

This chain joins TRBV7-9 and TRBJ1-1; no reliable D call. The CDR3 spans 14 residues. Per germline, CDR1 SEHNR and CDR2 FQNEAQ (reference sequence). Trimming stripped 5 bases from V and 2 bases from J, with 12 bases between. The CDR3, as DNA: TGTGCCAGCAGCGGTCTCCCCACAAACACTGAAGCTTTCTTT. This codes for CASSGLPTNTEAFF. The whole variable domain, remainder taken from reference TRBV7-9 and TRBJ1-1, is DTGVSQNPRHKITKRGQNVTFRCDPISEHNRLYWYRQTLGQGPEFLTYFQNEAQLEKSRLLSDRFSAERPKGSFSTLEIQRTEQGDSAMYLCASSGLPTNTEAFFGQGTRLTVV.

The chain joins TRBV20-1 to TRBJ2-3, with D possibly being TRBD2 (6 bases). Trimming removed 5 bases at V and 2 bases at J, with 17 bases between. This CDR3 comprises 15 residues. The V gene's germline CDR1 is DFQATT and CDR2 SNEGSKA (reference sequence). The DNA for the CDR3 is TGCAGTGCTGGAGGGGCGGGCGTCGTCACAGATACGCAGTATTTT. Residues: CSAGGAGVVTDTQYF.

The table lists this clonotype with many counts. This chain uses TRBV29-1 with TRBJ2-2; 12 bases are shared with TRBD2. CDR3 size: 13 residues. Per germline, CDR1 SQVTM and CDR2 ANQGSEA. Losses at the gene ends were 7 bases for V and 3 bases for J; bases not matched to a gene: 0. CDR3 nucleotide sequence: TGCAGCGCTAGCGGGGGGGACACCGGGGAGCTGTTTTTT. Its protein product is CSASGGDTGELFF.

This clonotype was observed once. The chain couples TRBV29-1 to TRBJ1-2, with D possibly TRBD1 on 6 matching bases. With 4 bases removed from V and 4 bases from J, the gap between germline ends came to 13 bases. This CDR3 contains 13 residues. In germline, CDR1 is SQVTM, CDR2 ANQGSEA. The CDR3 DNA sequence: TGCAGCGTTGGGCAGGGGACCTCCTATGGCTACACCTTC. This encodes CSVGQGTSYGYTF.

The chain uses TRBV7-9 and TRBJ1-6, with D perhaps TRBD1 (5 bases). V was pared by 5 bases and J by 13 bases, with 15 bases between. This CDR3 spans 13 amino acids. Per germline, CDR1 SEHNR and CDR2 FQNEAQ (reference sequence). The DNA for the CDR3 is TGTGCCAGCAGCCCCGGGGCCGGTCAGCCCCTCCACTTT. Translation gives CASSPGAGQPLHF.

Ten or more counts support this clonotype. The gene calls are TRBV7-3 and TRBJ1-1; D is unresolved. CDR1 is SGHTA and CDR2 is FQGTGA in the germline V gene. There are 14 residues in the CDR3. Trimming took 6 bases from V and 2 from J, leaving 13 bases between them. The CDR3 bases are TGTGCCAGCAGGTCGACACGGGGAAACACTGAAGCTTTCTTT. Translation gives CASRSTRGNTEAFF.

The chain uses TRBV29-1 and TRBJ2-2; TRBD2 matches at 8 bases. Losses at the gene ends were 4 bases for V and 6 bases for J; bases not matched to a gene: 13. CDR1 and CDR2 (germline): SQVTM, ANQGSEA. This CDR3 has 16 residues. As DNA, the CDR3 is TGCAGCGTTGGAGTAGGCGGGAGGTTGGGACCCGGGGAGCTGTTTTTT. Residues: CSVGVGGRLGPGELFF.

The CDR3 sequence: CASRARDRGFSQPQHF. CDR3 coding DNA: TGTGCCAGCAGGGCGCGGGACAGGGGATTCAGTCAGCCCCAGCATTTT. This chain connects TRBV6-1 to TRBJ1-5, with 10 bases aligning to TRBD1. After removal of 6 bases from V and 6 bases from J, the junction contained 11 bases not matched to a gene. CDR1 MNHNS and CDR2 SASEGT come from the germline V gene. The CDR3 spans 16 residues.

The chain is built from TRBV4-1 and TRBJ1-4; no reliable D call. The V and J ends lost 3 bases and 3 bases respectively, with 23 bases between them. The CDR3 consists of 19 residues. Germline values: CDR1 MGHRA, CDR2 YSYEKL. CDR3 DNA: TGCGCCAGCAGCCACGCCCCCTCGGGAAGGCCGGAGGCTAATGAAAAACTGTTTTTT. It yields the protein CASSHAPSGRPEANEKLFF.

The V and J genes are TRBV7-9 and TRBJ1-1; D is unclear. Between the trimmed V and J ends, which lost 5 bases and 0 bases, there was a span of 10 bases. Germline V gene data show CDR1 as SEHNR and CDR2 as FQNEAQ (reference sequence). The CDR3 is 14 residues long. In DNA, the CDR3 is TGTGCCAGCAGCGGGTCGGAGTTGAACACTGAAGCTTTCTTT. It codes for CASSGSELNTEAFF. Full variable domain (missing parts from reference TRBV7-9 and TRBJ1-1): DTGVSQNPRHKITKRGQNVTFRCDPISEHNRLYWYRQTLGQGPEFLTYFQNEAQLEKSRLLSDRFSAERPKGSFSTLEIQRTEQGDSAMYLCASSGSELNTEAFFGQGTRLTVV.

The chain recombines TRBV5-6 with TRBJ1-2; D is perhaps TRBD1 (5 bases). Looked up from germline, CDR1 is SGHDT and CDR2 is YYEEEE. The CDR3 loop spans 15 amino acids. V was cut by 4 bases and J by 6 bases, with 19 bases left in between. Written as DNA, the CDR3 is TGTGCCAGCAGCACGATCGGGGTGGGACGTAATGGCTACACCTTC. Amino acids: CASSTIGVGRNGYTF.

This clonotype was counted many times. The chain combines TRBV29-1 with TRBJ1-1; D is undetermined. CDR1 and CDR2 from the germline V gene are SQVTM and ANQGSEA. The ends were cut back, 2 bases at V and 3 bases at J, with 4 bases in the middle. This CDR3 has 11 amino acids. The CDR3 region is CSVELDTEAFF. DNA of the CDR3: TGCAGCGTTGAATTGGACACTGAAGCTTTCTTT.

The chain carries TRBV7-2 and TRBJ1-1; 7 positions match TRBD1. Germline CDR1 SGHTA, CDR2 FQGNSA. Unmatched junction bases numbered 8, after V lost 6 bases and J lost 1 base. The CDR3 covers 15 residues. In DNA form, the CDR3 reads TGTGCCAGCAGTCTCACAGGGGTGAGGAACACTGAAGCTTTCTTT. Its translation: CASSLTGVRNTEAFF.

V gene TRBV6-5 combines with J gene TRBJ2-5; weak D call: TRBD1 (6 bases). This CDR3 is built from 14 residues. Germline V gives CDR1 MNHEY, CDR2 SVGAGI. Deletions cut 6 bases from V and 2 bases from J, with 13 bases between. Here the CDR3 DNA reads TGTGCCAGCAGCATTGGACAGCAACAAGAGACCCAGTACTTC. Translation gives CASSIGQQQETQYF.

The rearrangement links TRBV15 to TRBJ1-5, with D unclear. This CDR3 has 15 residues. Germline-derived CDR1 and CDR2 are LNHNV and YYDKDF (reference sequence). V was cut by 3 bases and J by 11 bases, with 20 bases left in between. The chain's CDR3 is CATSRDGVDGETQHF. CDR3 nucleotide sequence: TGTGCCACCAGCAGGGATGGCGTTGATGGGGAGACCCAGCATTTT.

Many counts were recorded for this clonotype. The CDR3 sequence: CASSYLGNQPQHF. CDR3 nucleotides: TGTGCCAGCAGCTACTTGGGCAATCAGCCCCAGCATTTT. This sequence joins TRBV7-2 and TRBJ1-5; D is undetermined. Germline loops: CDR1 SGHTA, CDR2 FQGNSA. The length of the CDR3 is 13 residues. V was clipped by 4 bases and J by 2 bases, with 6 bases between them.

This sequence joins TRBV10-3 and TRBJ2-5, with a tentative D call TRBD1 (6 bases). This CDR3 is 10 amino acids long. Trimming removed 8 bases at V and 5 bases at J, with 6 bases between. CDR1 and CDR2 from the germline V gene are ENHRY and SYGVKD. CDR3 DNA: TGTGCCATCCAGGGGGAGACCCAGTACTTC. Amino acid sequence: CAIQGETQYF.

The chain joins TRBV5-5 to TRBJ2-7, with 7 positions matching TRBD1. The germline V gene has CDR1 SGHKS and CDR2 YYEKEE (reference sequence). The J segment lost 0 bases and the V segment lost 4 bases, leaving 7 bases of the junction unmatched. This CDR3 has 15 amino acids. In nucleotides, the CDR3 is TGTGCCAGCAGCCGAGGACAGGCCAGCTCCTACGAGCAGTACTTC. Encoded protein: CASSRGQASSYEQYF.

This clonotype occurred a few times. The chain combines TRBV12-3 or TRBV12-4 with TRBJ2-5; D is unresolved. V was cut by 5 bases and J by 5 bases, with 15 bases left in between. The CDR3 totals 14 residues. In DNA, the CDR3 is TGTGCCAGCAGTCCTACCCGGATCGCCGAGACCCAGTACTTC. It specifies CASSPTRIAETQYF.

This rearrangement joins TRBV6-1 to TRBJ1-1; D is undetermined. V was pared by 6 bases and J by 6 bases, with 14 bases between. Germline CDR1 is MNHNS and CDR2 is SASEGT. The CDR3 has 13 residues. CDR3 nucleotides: TGTGCCAGCAGGATAGGCCCTCTTGCTGAAGCTTTCTTT. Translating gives CASRIGPLAEAFF.

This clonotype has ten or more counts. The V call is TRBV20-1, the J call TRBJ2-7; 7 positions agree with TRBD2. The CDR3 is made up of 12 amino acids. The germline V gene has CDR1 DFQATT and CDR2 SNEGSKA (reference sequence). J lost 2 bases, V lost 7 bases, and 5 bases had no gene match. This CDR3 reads CSVSGLAYEQYF. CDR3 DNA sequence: TGCAGTGTGAGCGGACTAGCCTACGAGCAGTACTTC.